This T cell receptor (beta chain) was found in a study of prognosis after radiotherapy for stage I lung cancer. On CT and PET/CT, all patients were node-negative, and none had prior chemotherapy, radiotherapy or other malignancies. TCR beta CDR3 amplification from genomic DNA was performed by two-round multiplex PCR. Initially, in first-round PCR, primers specific to each TRBV and TRBJ gene were used. TCRdb re-called the multiplex PCR reads through MiXCR, storing one row per CDR3 protein. The sample records some 13,000 distinct CDR3 sequences, about 50% being singletons. Study conclusions and caveats: There were reportedly differences in TRBV and TRBJ gene usage between patients with and without metastases.

This clonotype was recorded at least ten times. The antigen remains unidentified. The clonotype comes from a donor aged 50 or older with non-small cell lung cancer. Source: PBMCs, taken before or after stereotactic body radiation therapy (not recorded which).

The CDR3 reads CATRGRGNTEAFF. Written as DNA, the CDR3 is TGTGCCACCAGGGGGCGCGGGAACACTGAAGCTTTCTTT. The chain has TRBV2 and TRBJ1-1, with 8 positions matching TRBD1. The CDR3 is 13 residues long. The trim removed 10 bases at V and 1 base at J, leaving 5 bases unmatched. The germline CDR1 and CDR2 sequences are SNHLY and FYNNEI.